This T cell receptor (beta chain) was profiled in a study of CD8 T cell repertoires and HIV-1 epitope variants. The V gene end was trimmed by 4 bases and the J gene end by 3 bases; junction bases not matched to a gene: 6. The CDR3 is made up of 16 amino acids. Germline lookup yields CDR1 SGHRS and CDR2 YFSETQ. Assay used: immunoSEQ multiplex PCR; TCRdb lists only in-frame clones, some missing. This table has roughly 100,000 clones, around 67% appearing once. This TCR derives from a male donor with HIV. Input material: uncultured baseline CD8+ T cells from peripheral blood mononuclear cells (PBMCs). The V gene is TRBV5-1, the J gene TRBJ2-1, with 11 bases fitting TRBD2. The CDR3 spells CASSRFGTSGYNEQFF. The CDR3 DNA reads as TGCGCCAGCAGCCGCTTTGGGACTAGCGGCTACAATGAGCAGTTCTTC.